A selection of T cell receptor beta chains follows, all from one sample in a study of T cell repertoires in cytomegalovirus infection. Using its own MiXCR run on the reads, TCRdb lists one record per CDR3 protein. The sample holds under 95,000 distinct CDR3 sequences; roughly half are singletons and the top ten take 93%. The antigens of these receptors remain unknown. The sequencing here drew on CD8+ T cells from cultured PBMCs, taken from culture after CMV antigen stimulation. Receptor source: a human donor in good health (CMV status not recorded). Some clones in this sample may be carry-over from other donors' samples. The CDR3 runs from the conserved cysteine through the conserved F or W. D genes are given only for firm matches. The size of a clone is reported for some rows only, either as once, few or many, or as a class for expanded clones.

>-|TRBV20-1|TRBJ1-1|-
CSARTEMNTEAFF
TGCAGTGCTCGGACAGAGATGAACACTGAAGCTTTCTTT
>few|TRBV6-6|TRBJ1-1|-
CASSAGTTEAFF
TGTGCCAGCAGCGCCGGGACAACTGAAGCTTTCTTT
>-|TRBV4-1|TRBJ2-1|TRBD2
CASSQPGLANEQFF
TGCGCCAGCAGCCAACCCGGACTAGCGAATGAGCAGTTCTTC
>once|TRBV19|TRBJ2-7|TRBD1
CASSISGQGSYEQYF
TGTGCCAGTAGTATCTCTGGACAGGGCTCCTACGAGCAGTACTTC
>-|TRBV27|TRBJ1-1|TRBD1
CASSFGQGIAEAFF
TGTGCCAGCAGTTTCGGACAGGGGATTGCTGAAGCTTTCTTT
>-|TRBV14|TRBJ2-1|-
CASSRKRPVLGNEQFF
TGTGCCAGCAGCCGAAAGCGGCCGGTACTGGGCAATGAGCAGTTCTTC
>-|TRBV29-1|TRBJ1-1|-
CSVRTVNTEAFF
TGCAGCGTACGGACAGTGAACACTGAAGCTTTCTTT
>many|TRBV7-9|TRBJ1-1|-
CASSLGTNTEAFF
TGTGCCAGCAGCTTAGGGACTAACACTGAAGCTTTCTTT
>-|TRBV2|TRBJ2-1|-
CASSEAIGRDNEQFF
TGTGCCAGCAGTGAAGCGATCGGCAGAGACAATGAGCAGTTCTTC
>-|TRBV11-2|TRBJ2-3|TRBD2
CASSLDPGLVSDTQYF
TGTGCCAGCAGCTTAGACCCGGGACTAGTGTCAGATACGCAGTATTTT
>-|TRBV7-9|TRBJ1-1|TRBD1
CASSLPGQGTEAFF
TGTGCCAGCAGCCTACCGGGACAGGGCACTGAAGCTTTCTTT
>few|TRBV7-6|TRBJ2-7|TRBD2
CASSLRTSNEQYF
TGTGCCAGCAGCTTAAGGACTAGCAACGAGCAGTACTTC
>-|TRBV20-1|TRBJ2-1|-
CSATNFPSSYNEQFF
TGCAGTGCTACCAATTTCCCGAGCTCCTACAATGAGCAGTTCTTC
>-|TRBV27|TRBJ1-4|-
CASRGHEKLFF
TGTGCCAGCCGGGGACATGAAAAACTGTTTTTT
>-|TRBV19|TRBJ1-2|-
CASRPEGDYGYTF
TGTGCCAGTCGACCGGAGGGTGACTATGGCTACACCTTC
>-|TRBV27|TRBJ1-1|-
CASSLYPGREDTEAFF
TGTGCCAGCAGTTTATACCCCGGTAGGGAGGACACTGAAGCTTTCTTT
>-|TRBV6-2/TRBV6-3|TRBJ1-1|-
CASSYSTGKAFF
TGTGCCAGCAGTTACTCAACCGGGAAAGCTTTCTTT
>-|TRBV7-3|TRBJ2-2|-
CASSLNAYGELFF
TGTGCCAGCAGCCTGAACGCCTACGGGGAGCTGTTTTTT
>-|TRBV7-9|TRBJ2-7|-
CASSLAEGTPSYEQYF
TGTGCCAGCAGCTTAGCGGAGGGGACTCCCTCCTACGAGCAGTACTTC
>few|TRBV4-2|TRBJ1-1|-
CASSQGDTEAFF
TGTGCCAGCAGCCAAGGGGACACTGAAGCTTTCTTT
>few|TRBV7-9|TRBJ1-1|-
CASSFVQPVNTEAFF
TGTGCCAGCAGCTTCGTCCAACCGGTGAACACTGAAGCTTTCTTT
>few|TRBV6-1|TRBJ2-6|-
CASSERGSGANVLTF
TGTGCCAGCAGTGAACGAGGCTCTGGGGCCAACGTCCTGACTTTC
>few|TRBV27|TRBJ2-3|TRBD2
CASSFLPGAGGDTQYF
TGTGCCAGCAGTTTCCTCCCAGGGGCGGGAGGAGATACGCAGTATTTT
>few|TRBV28|TRBJ1-1|-
CASSFRNTEAFF
TGTGCCAGCAGTTTTAGGAACACTGAAGCTTTCTTT
>-|TRBV6-1|TRBJ1-6|-
CASSYGGFGESYNSPLHF
TGTGCCAGCAGTTACGGCGGCTTTGGGGAGTCCTATAATTCACCCCTCCACTTT
>-|TRBV6-2/TRBV6-3|TRBJ1-2|-
CASSYPLDRRDYGYTF
TGTGCCAGCAGTTACCCATTGGACAGAAGGGACTATGGCTACACCTTC
>-|TRBV7-9|TRBJ2-3|-
CASSLFVALTDTQYF
TGTGCCAGCAGCTTATTTGTAGCACTCACAGATACGCAGTATTTT
>-|TRBV7-6|TRBJ2-5|-
CASSSLAEAYQETQYF
TGTGCCAGCAGCTCTCTCGCGGAGGCGTACCAAGAGACCCAGTACTTC
>-|TRBV7-3|TRBJ2-1|TRBD1
CASSLERGGHEQFF
TGTGCCAGCAGCTTAGAGAGAGGGGGCCATGAGCAGTTCTTC
>-|TRBV6-5|TRBJ1-1|TRBD1
CASSYSNYRGNTEAFF
TGTGCCAGCAGTTACTCGAATTACAGGGGGAACACTGAAGCTTTCTTT
>-|TRBV19|TRBJ2-1|-
CASSRTNEQFF
TGTGCCAGTAGTAGGACCAATGAGCAGTTCTTC
>few|TRBV7-2|TRBJ1-4|-
CASSDTGVRANEKLFF
TGTGCCAGCAGCGATACAGGAGTTCGGGCTAATGAAAAACTGTTTTTT
>-|TRBV7-6|TRBJ2-7|-
CASSSDSKGSYEQYF
TGTGCCAGCAGCTCGGACTCTAAAGGCTCCTACGAGCAGTACTTC
>few|TRBV11-2|TRBJ2-2|-
CASSLGQVNTGELFF
TGTGCCAGCAGCTTAGGACAGGTGAACACCGGGGAGCTGTTTTTT
>-|TRBV6-5|TRBJ2-7|TRBD1
CASSSGVRTGSYEQYF
TGTGCCAGCAGTTCAGGGGTTCGGACAGGCTCCTACGAGCAGTACTTC
>-|TRBV6-8|TRBJ2-1|-
CASSFRVSYNEQFF
TGTGCCAGCAGCTTCAGGGTGTCCTACAATGAGCAGTTCTTC